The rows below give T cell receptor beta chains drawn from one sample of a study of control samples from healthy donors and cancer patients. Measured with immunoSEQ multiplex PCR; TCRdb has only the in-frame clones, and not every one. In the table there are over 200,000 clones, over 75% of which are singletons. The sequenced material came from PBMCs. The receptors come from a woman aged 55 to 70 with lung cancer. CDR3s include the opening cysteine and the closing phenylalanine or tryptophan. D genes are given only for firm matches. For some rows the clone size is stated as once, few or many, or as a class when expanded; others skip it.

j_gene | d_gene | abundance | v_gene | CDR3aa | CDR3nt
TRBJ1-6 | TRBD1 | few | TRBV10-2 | CASSGGQGGSSPLHF | TGCGCCAGCAGTGGGGGACAGGGAGGGAGTTCACCCCTCCACTTT
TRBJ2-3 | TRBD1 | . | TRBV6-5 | CASSHRTGPTDTQYF | TGTGCCAGCAGTCACCGGACAGGACCCACAGATACGCAGTATTTT
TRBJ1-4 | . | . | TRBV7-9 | CASSLQGATNEKLFF | TGTGCCAGCAGCTTACAGGGTGCAACTAATGAAAAACTGTTTTTT
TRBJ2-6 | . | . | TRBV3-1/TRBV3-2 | CASSPPPTLSGANVLTF | TGTGCCAGCAGCCCACCTCCGACCCTCTCTGGGGCCAACGTCCTGACTTTC
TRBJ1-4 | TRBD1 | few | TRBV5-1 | CASTPTGEEKLFF | TGCGCCAGCACCCCGACAGGGGAGGAAAAACTGTTTTTT
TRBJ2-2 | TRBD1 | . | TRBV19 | CASSLRTGKSWSAGELFF | TGTGCCAGTAGTTTACGGACAGGGAAGTCGTGGAGCGCCGGGGAGCTGTTTTTT
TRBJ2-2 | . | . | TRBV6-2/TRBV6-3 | CASSPGNSLNTGELFF | TGTGCCAGCAGCCCTGGAAACAGCCTGAACACCGGGGAGCTGTTTTTT
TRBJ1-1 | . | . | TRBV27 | CASSFRVGEGTEAFF | TGTGCCAGCAGTTTTCGGGTGGGTGAGGGCACTGAAGCTTTCTTT
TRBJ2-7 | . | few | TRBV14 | CASSHRKGPYEQYF | TGTGCCAGCAGCCATAGGAAGGGCCCCTACGAGCAGTACTTC
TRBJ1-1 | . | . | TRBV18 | CASSRQLNTEAFF | TGTGCCAGCTCACGGCAGTTGAACACTGAAGCTTTCTTT
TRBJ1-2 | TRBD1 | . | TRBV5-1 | CAVRTGPSGFYGYTF | TGCGCCGTTCGGACAGGGCCTTCCGGATTCTATGGCTACACCTTC
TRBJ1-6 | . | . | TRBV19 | CASRETGSSYNSPLHF | TGTGCCAGTAGAGAGACAGGCAGCTCCTATAATTCACCCCTCCACTTT
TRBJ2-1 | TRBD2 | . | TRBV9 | CASSWGTSGSEQFF | TGTGCCAGCAGCTGGGGGACTAGCGGTTCTGAGCAGTTCTTC
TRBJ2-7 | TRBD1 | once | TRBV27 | CASSLSRGPSYEQYF | TGTGCCAGCAGTTTATCGAGGGGGCCTTCCTACGAGCAGTACTTC
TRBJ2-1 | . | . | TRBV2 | CASSWIGDEQFF | TGTGCCAGCAGTTGGATAGGGGATGAGCAGTTCTTC
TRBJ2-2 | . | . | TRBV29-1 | CSVVTGNTGELFF | TGCAGCGTTGTAACAGGAAACACCGGGGAGCTGTTTTTT